One sample yielded the 23 T cell receptor beta chains listed below, sequenced in a study of beta chain features in type 1 diabetes. Investigators reverse transcribed all isolated RNA, so they sequenced expressed TCRB transcripts. Only in-frame clones appear in the TCRdb table, and some are missing; sequencing was by immunoSEQ multiplex PCR. The table lists some 400,000 clones, approximately 16% of them singletons. Sequenced input: naive CD4+ T cells from blood. The receptors shown here come from a woman aged 18-30 years in good health.

The chain uses TRBV7-9 and TRBJ1-2; 8 bases fit TRBD1. V gave up 7 bases and J gave up 0 bases; unmatched junction bases: 4. Germline loops: CDR1 SEHNR, CDR2 FQNEAQ (reference sequence). There are 14 residues in the CDR3. Here the CDR3 reads CASTSTGANYGYTF. The CDR3 DNA reads as TGTGCCAGCACCTCGACAGGGGCTAACTATGGCTACACCTTC.

The V gene is TRBV28, the J gene TRBJ1-1; no reliable D call. CDR1 MDHEN and CDR2 SYDVKM come from the germline V gene. This CDR3 has 15 amino acids. The ends were cut back, 4 bases at V and 2 bases at J, with 14 bases in the middle. The CDR3 spells CASSSGKRGNTEAFF. CDR3 bases: TGTGCCAGCAGTTCGGGTAAGAGAGGAAACACTGAAGCTTTCTTT.

As DNA, the CDR3 is TGCGCCAGCAGCTTGGGCCAGGACAGTGGTGGCTACACCTTC. Translation gives CASSLGQDSGGYTF. The chain carries TRBV5-1 and TRBJ1-2, with a possible D match to TRBD1 (6 bases). Germline V gene data show CDR1 as SGHRS and CDR2 as YFSETQ. The V and J ends lost 0 bases and 7 bases respectively, with 13 bases between them. The CDR3 has 14 amino acids.

This clone showed up just a few times. The chain joins TRBV13 to TRBJ2-1, with TRBD1 matching 10 bases. J lost 7 bases, V lost 4 bases, and 1 base had no gene match. Germline lookup yields CDR1 PRHDT and CDR2 FYEKMQ (reference sequence). The CDR3 totals 13 residues. CDR3 in amino acids: CASSWTGGNEQFF. The CDR3 coding sequence is TGTGCCAGCAGCTGGACAGGGGGAAATGAGCAGTTCTTC.

This clone was found a few times. This chain joins TRBV27 and TRBJ2-7; 7 bases fit TRBD1. Germline V gives CDR1 MNHEY, CDR2 SMNVEV (reference sequence). This CDR3 is 16 amino acids long. The J segment lost 2 bases and the V segment lost 3 bases, leaving 10 bases of the junction unmatched. The chain's CDR3 is CASSLLSTGLTYEQYF. The CDR3 region has the DNA TGTGCCAGCAGTTTGTTGTCGACAGGGTTAACCTACGAGCAGTACTTC.

This clone was found a few times. This chain uses TRBV13 with TRBJ2-7; 13 bases map to TRBD2. V shed 2 bases and J 6 bases; nucleotides not matched to a gene: 4. Germline loops: CDR1 PRHDT, CDR2 FYEKMQ (reference sequence). This CDR3 has 15 residues. The CDR3 DNA reads TGTGCCAGCAGCTTACCAGGACTAGCGGGAGCCGAGCAGTACTTC. As protein: CASSLPGLAGAEQYF.

This chain joins TRBV27 and TRBJ2-7; 7 bases agree with TRBD2. This CDR3 comprises 16 residues. Germline V gene data show CDR1 as MNHEY and CDR2 as SMNVEV (reference sequence). The J segment lost 4 bases and the V segment lost 2 bases, leaving 11 bases of the junction unmatched. CDR3 DNA: TGTGCCAGCAGTTTAATAGGGACGCCCGGGGGGTACGAGCAGTACTTC. Translating gives CASSLIGTPGGYEQYF.

The chain couples TRBV9 to TRBJ2-1, with TRBD2 matching over 14 bases. CDR1 is SGDLS and CDR2 is YYNGEE in the germline V gene. V was pared by 7 bases and J by 8 bases, with 2 bases of the junction left unmatched. The CDR3 consists of 13 residues. CDR3 bases: TGTGCCAGCGGGACTAGCGGGAGACATGAGCAGTTCTTC. This translates into CASGTSGRHEQFF.

This clone has more than one count but fewer than ten. The chain links TRBV27 to TRBJ1-1, with 9 positions matching TRBD1. The CDR3 sequence is 12 residues long. After removal of 4 bases from V and 11 bases from J, the junction contained 5 bases not matched to a gene. Germline CDR1 MNHEY, CDR2 SMNVEV (reference sequence). The CDR3 loop is CASSSTGTGAFF. The DNA for the CDR3 is TGTGCCAGCAGTTCCACAGGGACAGGGGCTTTCTTT.

This clone was observed a few times. This chain links TRBV5-1 with TRBJ1-1, with D possibly matching TRBD1 (6 bases). The CDR3 extends over 14 amino acids. Trimming removed 0 bases at V and 0 bases at J, with 6 bases between. CDR1 is SGHRS, CDR2 YFSETQ, per germline. The CDR3 loop is CASSLGTVNTEAFF. The DNA of the CDR3 is TGCGCCAGCAGCTTGGGGACAGTGAACACTGAAGCTTTCTTT.

V usage is TRBV27 and J usage is TRBJ2-5; 10 bases match TRBD1. This CDR3 has 14 residues. The germline V gene encodes CDR1 MNHEY and CDR2 SMNVEV (reference sequence). The V gene end was trimmed by 6 bases and the J gene end by 6 bases; junction bases not matched to a gene: 7. CDR3: CASRETGGRKTQYF. In DNA, the CDR3 is TGTGCCAGCAGGGAGACAGGGGGCAGAAAGACCCAGTACTTC.

The CDR3 bases are TGTGCCAGCAGCCATTTCCTCCGGGACAAAGTGGGCAATGAGCAGTTCTTC. This sequence encodes CASSHFLRDKVGNEQFF. The chain combines TRBV4-2 with TRBJ2-1; D perhaps matches TRBD1 (6 bases). CDR3 length: 17 amino acids. CDR1 and CDR2 (germline): LGHNA, YNFKEQ. Deletions cut 3 bases from V and 6 bases from J, with 21 bases between.

V is TRBV15 and J is TRBJ1-5; 8 bases align to TRBD1. The CDR3 is 14 amino acids. V shed 5 bases and J 4 bases; nucleotides not matched to a gene: 4. In germline, CDR1 is LNHNV, CDR2 YYDKDF (reference sequence). The DNA for the CDR3 is TGTGCCACCAGCGGACAGGGTCGGAATCAGCCCCAGCATTTT. It translates to CATSGQGRNQPQHF. Based on the CDR3 plus reference TRBV15 and TRBJ1-5, the full variable domain is DAMVIQNPRYQVTQFGKPVTLSCSQTLNHNVMYWYQQKSSQAPKLLFHYYDKDFNNEADTPDNFQSRRPNTSFCFLDIRSPGLGDTAMYLCATSGQGRNQPQHFGDGTRLSIL.

This clone was recorded once. CDR3 loop: CAWSESYTIYF. The DNA for the CDR3 is TGTGCCTGGAGTGAATCATACACCATATATTTT. The gene calls are TRBV30 and TRBJ1-3; D unclear. The V end was cut by 1 base, the J end by 8 bases, with 6 bases between. This CDR3 comprises 11 residues. Germline V CDR1 and CDR2: GTSNPN, SVGIG (reference sequence).

This clone occurred a few times. Its ends do not fully match the called genes, so a read error is possible. The gene calls are TRBV7-9 and TRBJ2-5; the D gene is possibly TRBD2 (6 bases). The CDR3 is 13 amino acids. In germline, CDR1 is SEHNR, CDR2 FQNEAQ (reference sequence). The chain's CDR3 is CASSLALQETQYF. Here the CDR3 DNA reads TGTGCCAGCAGCCTAGCGCTACAAGAGACCCAGTACTTC. Together with reference TRBV7-9 and TRBJ2-5, the CDR3 gives the full variable domain: DTGVSQNPRHKITKRGQNVTFRCDPISEHNRLYWYRQTLGQGPEFLTYFQNEAQLEKSRLLSDRFSAERPKGSFSTLEIQRTEQGDSAMYLCASSLALQETQYFGPGTRLLVL.

V usage is TRBV28 and J usage is TRBJ1-2, with a possible D match to TRBD1 (5 bases). The V and J ends lost 1 base and 7 bases respectively, with 7 bases between them. Germline V gene sequence: CDR1 MDHEN, CDR2 SYDVKM. This CDR3 comprises 12 residues. CDR3 in amino acids: CASSLLQGGYTF. Here the CDR3 DNA reads TGTGCCAGCAGTTTATTGCAGGGTGGCTACACCTTC.

This clone appeared a single time. The chain carries TRBV5-4 and TRBJ1-2; a possible D gene is TRBD1 (6 bases). The CDR3 is 12 amino acids. Trimming removed 4 bases from V and 5 bases from J, with 9 bases in between. CDR1 is SGHNT, CDR2 YYREEE, per germline (reference sequence). The CDR3 loop is CASSPGQYGYTF. For the CDR3, the DNA is TGTGCCAGCAGCCCAGGACAGTATGGCTACACCTTC. The whole variable domain, filled in from reference TRBV5-4 and TRBJ1-2, reads ETGVTQSPTHLIKTRGQQVTLRCSSQSGHNTVSWYQQALGQGPQFIFQYYREEENGRGNFPPRFSGLQFPNYSSELNVNALELDDSALYLCASSPGQYGYTFGSGTRLTVV.

This clone appeared a few times. V usage is TRBV5-1 and J usage is TRBJ2-5; D remains ambiguous. This CDR3 has 15 amino acids. Trimming removed 0 bases from V and 2 bases from J, with 11 bases in between. Germline V lookup: CDR1 SGHRS, CDR2 YFSETQ. This CDR3 reads CASSLVSAAQETQYF. The CDR3 DNA reads TGCGCCAGCAGCTTGGTTTCGGCAGCGCAAGAGACCCAGTACTTC.

About this clone itself: The junction differs from germline at one of its ends, possibly a read error. The chain employs TRBV7-7 and TRBJ2-3, with 11 bases aligning to TRBD2. The CDR3 runs to 16 residues. The germline gives CDR1 SSHAT, CDR2 FNYEAQ (reference sequence). CDR3 amino acids: CASSPLAGGSTDTQYF. CDR3 in DNA: TGTGCTAGCAGCCCGTTAGCGGGAGGGAGCACAGATACGCAGTATTTT.

This clone was seen a few times. The V and J genes are TRBV30 and TRBJ2-2, with TRBD1 identical over 7 bases. CDR1 GTSNPN and CDR2 SVGIG come from the germline V gene (reference sequence). V dropped 7 bases and J dropped 3; count of bases not matched to a gene: 17. This CDR3 spans 17 amino acids. The CDR3, as DNA: TGTGCCTCCACTTCCGAGACAGGGAGTTCGTACACCGGGGAGCTGTTTTTT. It codes for CASTSETGSSYTGELFF. Full variable domain (missing parts from reference TRBV30 and TRBJ2-2): SQTIHQWPATLVQPVGSPLSLECTVEGTSNPNLYWYRQAAGRGLQLLFYSVGIGQISSEVPQNLSASRPQDRQFILSSKKLLLSDSGFYLCASTSETGSSYTGELFFGEGSRLTVL.

The chain is built from TRBV5-1 and TRBJ1-2; maybe TRBD1 (6 bases). V lost 1 base to trimming and J lost 10 bases, with 14 bases between them. The CDR3 has 13 amino acids. CDR1 and CDR2 from the germline V gene are SGHRS and YFSETQ. The CDR3 coding sequence is TGCGCCAGCAGCTTGACCACCGGGACATACTACACCTTC. Protein product: CASSLTTGTYYTF.

The genes are TRBV14 and TRBJ2-1; 11 bases align to TRBD2. Per germline, CDR1 SGHDN and CDR2 FVKESK. The CDR3 runs 19 residues. Germline trimming cut 0 bases from V and 1 base from J; bases unmatched to any gene: 8. Here the CDR3 reads CASSQERTSGFRSYNEQFF. CDR3 sequence (DNA): TGTGCCAGCAGCCAAGAGAGGACTAGCGGGTTTCGTTCCTACAATGAGCAGTTCTTC. The whole variable domain, filled in from reference TRBV14 and TRBJ2-1, reads EAGVTQFPSHSVIEKGQTVTLRCDPISGHDNLYWYRRVMGKEIKFLLHFVKESKQDESGMPNNRFLAERTGGTYSTLKVQPAELEDSGVYFCASSQERTSGFRSYNEQFFGPGTRLTVL.

This sequence joins TRBV5-1 and TRBJ2-1, with D possibly being TRBD1 (5 bases). The CDR3 has 14 amino acids. With 7 bases removed from V and 6 bases from J, the gap between germline ends came to 17 bases. Germline V CDR1 and CDR2: SGHRS, YFSETQ. CDR3 coding DNA: TGCGCCAGCGGTCAGCAGGGTAGAGTCAATGAGCAGTTCTTC. Protein product: CASGQQGRVNEQFF.